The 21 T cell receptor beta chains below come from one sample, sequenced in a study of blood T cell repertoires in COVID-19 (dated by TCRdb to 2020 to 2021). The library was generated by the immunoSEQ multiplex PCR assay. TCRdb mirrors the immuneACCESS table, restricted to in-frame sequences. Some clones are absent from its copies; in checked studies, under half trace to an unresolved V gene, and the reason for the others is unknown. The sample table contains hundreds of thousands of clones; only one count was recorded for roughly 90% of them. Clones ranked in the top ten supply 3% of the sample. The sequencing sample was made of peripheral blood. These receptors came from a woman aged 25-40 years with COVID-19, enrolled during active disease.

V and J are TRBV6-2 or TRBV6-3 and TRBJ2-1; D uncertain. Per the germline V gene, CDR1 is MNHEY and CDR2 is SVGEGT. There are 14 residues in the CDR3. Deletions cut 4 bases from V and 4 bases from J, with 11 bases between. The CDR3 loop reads CASSSRSLYNEQFF. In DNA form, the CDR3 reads TGTGCCAGCAGTTCCCGGTCCTTATACAATGAGCAGTTCTTC.

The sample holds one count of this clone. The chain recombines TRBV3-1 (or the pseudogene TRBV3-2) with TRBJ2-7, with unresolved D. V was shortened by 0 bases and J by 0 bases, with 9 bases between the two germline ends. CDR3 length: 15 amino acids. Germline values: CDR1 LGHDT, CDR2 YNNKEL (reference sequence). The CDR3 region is CASSQEGLSSYEQYV. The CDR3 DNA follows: TGTGCCAGCAGCCAAGAGGGCCTTTCCTCCTACGAGCAGTACGTC.

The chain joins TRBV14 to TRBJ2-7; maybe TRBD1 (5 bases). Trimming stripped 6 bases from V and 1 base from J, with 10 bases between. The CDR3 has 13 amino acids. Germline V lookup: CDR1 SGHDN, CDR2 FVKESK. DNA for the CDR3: TGTGCCAGCAGGGGGCAGAGATCCTACGAGCAGTACTTC. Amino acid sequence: CASRGQRSYEQYF.

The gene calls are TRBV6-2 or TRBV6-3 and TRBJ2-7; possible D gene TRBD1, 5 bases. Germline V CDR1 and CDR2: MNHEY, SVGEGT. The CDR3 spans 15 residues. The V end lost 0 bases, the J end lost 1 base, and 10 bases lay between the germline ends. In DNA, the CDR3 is TGTGCCAGCAGTTACTCGATCGACAGATCCTACGAGCAGTACGTC. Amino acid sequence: CASSYSIDRSYEQYV.

In DNA form, the CDR3 reads TGCGCCAGCAGCCTATGGACAGGGGGGGAAAAACTGTTTTTT. This gives the protein CASSLWTGGEKLFF. This chain joins TRBV4-1 and TRBJ1-4; 10 positions agree with TRBD1. V gave up 4 bases and J gave up 8 bases; unmatched junction bases: 4. CDR3 length: 14 residues. The germline V gene encodes CDR1 MGHRA and CDR2 YSYEKL.

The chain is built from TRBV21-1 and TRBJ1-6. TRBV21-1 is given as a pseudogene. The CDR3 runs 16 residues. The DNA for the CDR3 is TGTGCCAGCAGCAAAGGTTCTCGGGGGGCTGGTTCACCCCTCCACTTT. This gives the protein CASSKGSRGAGSPLHF.

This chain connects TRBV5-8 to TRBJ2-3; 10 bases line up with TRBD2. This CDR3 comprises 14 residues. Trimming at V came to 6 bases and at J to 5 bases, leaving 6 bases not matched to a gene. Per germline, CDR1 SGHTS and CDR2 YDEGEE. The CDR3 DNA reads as TGTGCCAGCATCTCGCGACTAGCGGGAGATACGCAGTATTTT. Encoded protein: CASISRLAGDTQYF.

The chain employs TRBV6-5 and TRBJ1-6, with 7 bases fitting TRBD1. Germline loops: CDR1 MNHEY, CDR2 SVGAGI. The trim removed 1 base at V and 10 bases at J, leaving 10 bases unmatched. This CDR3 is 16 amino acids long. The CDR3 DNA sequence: TGTGCCAGCAGTTACTTCTCGACAGGGTCATTCTCACCCCTCCACTTT. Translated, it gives CASSYFSTGSFSPLHF.

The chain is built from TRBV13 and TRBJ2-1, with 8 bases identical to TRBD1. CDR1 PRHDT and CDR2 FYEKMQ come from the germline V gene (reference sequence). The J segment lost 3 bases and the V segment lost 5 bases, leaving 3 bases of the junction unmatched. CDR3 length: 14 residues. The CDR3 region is CASSPGTGYNEQFF. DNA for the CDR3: TGTGCCAGCAGCCCCGGGACAGGCTACAATGAGCAGTTCTTC.

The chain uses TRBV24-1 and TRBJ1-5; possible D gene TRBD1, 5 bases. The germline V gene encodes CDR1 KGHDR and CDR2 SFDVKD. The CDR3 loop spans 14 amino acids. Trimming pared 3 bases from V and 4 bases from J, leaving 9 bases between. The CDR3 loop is CATSDGGGNQPQHF. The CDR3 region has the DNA TGTGCCACCAGTGATGGGGGAGGTAATCAGCCCCAGCATTTT.

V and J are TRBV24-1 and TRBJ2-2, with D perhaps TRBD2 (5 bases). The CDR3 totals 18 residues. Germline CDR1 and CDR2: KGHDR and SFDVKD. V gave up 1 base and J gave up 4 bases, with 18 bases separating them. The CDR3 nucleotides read TGTGCCACCAGTGATTTCGGAGGAGGCCCTACGGGCACCGGGGAGCTGTTTTTT. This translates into CATSDFGGGPTGTGELFF.

The CDR3 is CAIQTGGAVTKNIQYF. The CDR3 bases are TGTGCCATCCAAACTGGGGGGGCCGTGACCAAAAACATTCAGTACTTC. This sequence joins TRBV28 and TRBJ2-4; possible D gene TRBD2, 7 bases. This CDR3 is 16 amino acids long. Germline V gene data show CDR1 as MDHEN and CDR2 as SYDVKM. Trimming shortened V by 10 bases and J by 2 bases, and 21 bases separated the two germline ends.

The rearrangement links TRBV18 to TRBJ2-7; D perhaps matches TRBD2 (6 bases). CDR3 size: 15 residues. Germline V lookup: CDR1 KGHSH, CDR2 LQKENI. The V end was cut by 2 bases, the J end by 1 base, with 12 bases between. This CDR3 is CASSPGFGGSYEQYF. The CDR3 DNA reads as TGTGCCAGCTCACCAGGGTTCGGGGGATCCTACGAGCAGTACTTC.

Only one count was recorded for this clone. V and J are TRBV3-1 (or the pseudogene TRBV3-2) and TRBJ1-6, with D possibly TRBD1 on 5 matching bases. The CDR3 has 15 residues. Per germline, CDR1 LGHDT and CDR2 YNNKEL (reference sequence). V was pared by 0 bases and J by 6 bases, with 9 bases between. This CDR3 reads CASSQDAGSNSPLHF. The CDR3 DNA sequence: TGTGCCAGCAGCCAAGATGCAGGGTCTAATTCACCCCTCCACTTT.

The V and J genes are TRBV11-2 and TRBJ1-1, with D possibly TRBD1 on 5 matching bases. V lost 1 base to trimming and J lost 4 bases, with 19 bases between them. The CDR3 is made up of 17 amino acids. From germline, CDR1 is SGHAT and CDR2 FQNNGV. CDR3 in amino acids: CASSLVGLGQGLTEAFF. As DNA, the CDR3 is TGTGCCAGCAGCTTAGTCGGCTTGGGGCAGGGCCTCACTGAAGCTTTCTTT.

CDR3 sequence (DNA): TGTGCCAGCAGCCCAGAAGGTGGGGCACCGATTACTAAGCAGTTCTTC. It translates to CASSPEGGAPITKQFF. The chain links TRBV7-6 to TRBJ2-1, with TRBD1 as a possible D gene (5 bases). Germline V CDR1 and CDR2: SGHVS, FNYEAQ. The V end was cut by 5 bases, the J end by 11 bases, with 25 bases between. This CDR3 has 16 residues.

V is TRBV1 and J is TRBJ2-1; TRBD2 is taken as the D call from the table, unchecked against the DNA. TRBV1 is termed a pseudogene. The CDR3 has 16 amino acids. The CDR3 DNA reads TGCACCAGCAGCCAAGATCCTAGCGGGGAGTACAATGAGCAGTTCTTC. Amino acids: CTSSQDPSGEYNEQFF.

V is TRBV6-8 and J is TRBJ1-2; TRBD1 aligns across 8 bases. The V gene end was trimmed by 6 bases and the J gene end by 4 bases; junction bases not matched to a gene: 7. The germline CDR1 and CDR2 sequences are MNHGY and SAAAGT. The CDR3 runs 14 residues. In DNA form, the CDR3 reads TGTGCCAGCAGATCAACAGGGGGGGGCTATGGCTACACCTTC. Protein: CASRSTGGGYGYTF.

In DNA form, the CDR3 reads TGTGCCAGCAGCCTTCTTGACAGGGAGAATGGCTACACCTTC. Translated, it gives CASSLLDRENGYTF. This chain joins TRBV3-1 (or the pseudogene TRBV3-2) and TRBJ1-2; 7 bases fit TRBD1. Germline CDR1 and CDR2: LGHDT and YNNKEL (reference sequence). V lost 4 bases and J lost 6; bases outside the gene matches: 8. The CDR3 runs 14 residues.

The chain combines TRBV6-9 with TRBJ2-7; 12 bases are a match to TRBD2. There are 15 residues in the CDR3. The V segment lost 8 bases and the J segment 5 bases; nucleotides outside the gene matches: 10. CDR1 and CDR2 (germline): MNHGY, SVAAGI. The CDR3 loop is CASGKTSGRSHEQYV. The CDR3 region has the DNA TGTGCCAGCGGTAAAACTAGCGGGAGGAGCCACGAGCAGTACGTC.

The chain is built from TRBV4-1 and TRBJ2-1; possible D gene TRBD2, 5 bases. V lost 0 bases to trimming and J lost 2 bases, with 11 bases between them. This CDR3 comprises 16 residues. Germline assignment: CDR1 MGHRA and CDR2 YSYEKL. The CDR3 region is CASSQDLAGTYNEQFF. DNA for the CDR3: TGCGCCAGCAGCCAAGATCTGGCGGGTACCTACAATGAGCAGTTCTTC.